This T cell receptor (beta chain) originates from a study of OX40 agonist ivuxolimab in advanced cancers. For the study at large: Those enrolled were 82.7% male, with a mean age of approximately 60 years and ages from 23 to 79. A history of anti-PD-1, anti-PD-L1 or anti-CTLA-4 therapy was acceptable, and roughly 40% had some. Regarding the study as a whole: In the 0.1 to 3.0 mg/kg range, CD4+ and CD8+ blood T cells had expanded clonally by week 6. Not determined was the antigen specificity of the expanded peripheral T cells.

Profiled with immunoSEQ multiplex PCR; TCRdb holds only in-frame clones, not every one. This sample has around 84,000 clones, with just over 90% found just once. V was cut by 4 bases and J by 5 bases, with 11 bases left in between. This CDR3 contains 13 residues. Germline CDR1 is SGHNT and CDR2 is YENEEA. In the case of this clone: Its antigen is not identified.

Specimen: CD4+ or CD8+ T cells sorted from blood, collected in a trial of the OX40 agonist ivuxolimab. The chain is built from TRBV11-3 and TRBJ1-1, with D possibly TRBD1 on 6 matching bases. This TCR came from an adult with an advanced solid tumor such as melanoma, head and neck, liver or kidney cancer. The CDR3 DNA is TGTGCCAGCAGCTCATCACAGGGAACTGAAGCTTTCTTT. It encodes CASSSSQGTEAFF.